The rows below give T cell receptor beta chains drawn from one sample of a study of tumor-infiltrating lymphocytes in oesophageal squamous cell carcinoma. Via MiXCR, TCRdb re-called the PCR reads, giving one row per CDR3 protein. The table has fewer than 7,500 distinct CDR3 sequences, more than 12% seen once. Sequencing was performed on esophageal tumor tissue. The receptors derive from a male donor with esophageal squamous cell carcinoma. Both conserved end residues are part of each CDR3. The D gene is left open where the match is weak. Where a row states a size, it is once, few, many or the class of an expanded clone; other rows omit it.

d_call,j_call,v_call,clone_size,cdr3_aa,cdr3_nt
TRBD2,TRBJ2-1,TRBV25-1,medium-sized,CASSEYIAGGGQQFF,TGTGCCAGCAGTGAATACATAGCGGGGGGGGGACAGCAGTTCTTC
TRBD2,TRBJ2-3,TRBV5-1,many,CASSFSGGGTDTQYF,TGCGCCAGCAGCTTTAGCGGGGGGGGAACAGATACGCAGTATTTT
.,TRBJ2-5,TRBV14,many,CASRRRVQETQYF,TGTGCCAGCAGACGGAGGGTCCAAGAGACCCAGTACTTC
.,TRBJ2-1,TRBV12-3/TRBV12-4,medium-sized,CASSFGTNNEQFF,TGTGCCAGCAGTTTCGGGACAAACAATGAGCAGTTCTTC
.,TRBJ2-1,TRBV5-3,many,CARSLATRLTTSYNEQFF,TGTGCCAGAAGCTTGGCCACTAGGCTGACTACGTCCTACAATGAGCAGTTCTTC
TRBD2,TRBJ2-1,TRBV4-1,many,CASSQMSGDYNEQFF,TGCGCCAGCAGCCAAATGAGCGGGGACTACAATGAGCAGTTCTTC
TRBD1,TRBJ1-1,TRBV4-1,many,CASSQPGGRHEAEAFF,TGCGCCAGCAGCCAACCAGGGGGGAGGCACGAGGCTGAAGCTTTCTTT
.,TRBJ1-2,TRBV7-2,medium-sized,CASSRDTGYGYTF,TGTGCCAGCAGCCGGGACACGGGCTATGGCTACACCTTC
.,TRBJ2-1,TRBV5-4,many,CASSLPRKRAYNEQFF,TGTGCCAGCAGCCTACCCCGTAAGAGGGCCTACAATGAGCAGTTCTTC
.,TRBJ2-2,TRBV11-2,many,CASSQFTGTGELFF,TGTGCCAGCAGCCAATTCACAGGGACCGGGGAGCTGTTTTTT
.,TRBJ2-5,TRBV6-1,medium-sized,CASSITPYQETQYF,TGTGCCAGCAGTATAACACCGTACCAAGAGACCCAGTACTTC
.,TRBJ2-3,TRBV7-8,medium-sized,CASSHPTLGYSPGTDTQYF,TGTGCCAGCAGCCACCCTACGCTAGGCTACTCACCCGGCACAGATACGCAGTATTTT
TRBD2,TRBJ2-7,TRBV11-2,many,CASSLDSGGTQRNYEQYF,TGTGCCAGCAGCTTAGATAGCGGGGGGACACAGCGAAACTACGAGCAGTACTTC
.,TRBJ2-7,TRBV11-3,many,CASSLSSYEQYF,TGTGCCAGCAGCTTAAGCTCCTACGAGCAGTACTTC
TRBD1,TRBJ1-4,TRBV5-4,many,CASSLAGTAGEKLFF,TGTGCCAGCAGCTTGGCCGGGACAGCCGGTGAAAAACTGTTTTTT
.,TRBJ1-1,TRBV6-6,many,CASSYWPRGPNTEAFF,TGTGCCAGCAGTTACTGGCCCCGCGGACCCAACACTGAAGCTTTCTTT
.,TRBJ2-3,TRBV18,many,CASSPNIQEPRRPVTDTQYF,TGTGCCAGCTCACCCAACATACAGGAGCCCCGACGCCCCGTCACAGATACGCAGTATTTT
TRBD2,TRBJ2-5,TRBV9,.,CASSVDGGGAVETQYF,TGTGCCAGCAGCGTAGATGGCGGGGGGGCCGTGGAGACCCAGTACTTC
TRBD2,TRBJ2-1,TRBV6-1,medium-sized,CASRPGTSWSSYNEQFF,TGTGCCAGCAGACCCGGGACTAGCTGGAGCTCCTACAATGAGCAGTTCTTC
TRBD1,TRBJ2-6,TRBV11-3,medium-sized,CASSSRQGAGANVLTF,TGTGCCAGCAGCTCCAGACAGGGGGCTGGGGCCAACGTCCTGACTTTC
.,TRBJ2-5,TRBV2,many,CASSEGGGRQETQYF,TGTGCCAGCAGTGAAGGAGGGGGGCGCCAAGAGACCCAGTACTTC
TRBD1,TRBJ1-2,TRBV10-3,many,CAISDGTSGQGQIYGYTF,TGTGCCATCAGTGATGGAACCTCGGGACAGGGCCAAATTTATGGCTACACCTTC
.,TRBJ2-2,TRBV7-9,medium-sized,CASSTWEAPGELFF,TGTGCCAGCAGCACGTGGGAGGCCCCCGGGGAGCTGTTTTTT
.,TRBJ2-6,TRBV3-1,few,CASSQEMRRKDSGANVLTF,TGTGCCAGCAGCCAAGAGATGCGACGAAAAGACTCTGGGGCCAACGTCCTGACTTTC
TRBD1,TRBJ1-1,TRBV19,many,CASRTGEVTEAFF,TGTGCCAGTAGAACAGGGGAGGTCACTGAAGCTTTCTTT
TRBD1,TRBJ2-3,TRBV13,few,CASSLQDRGRVDTQYF,TGTGCCAGCAGCTTACAGGACAGGGGGCGGGTAGATACGCAGTATTTT
.,TRBJ1-1,TRBV9,many,CASSVGEGITEAFF,TGTGCCAGCAGCGTAGGGGAAGGTATCACTGAAGCTTTCTTT
.,TRBJ2-1,TRBV5-4,many,CASSLDQSSYNEQFF,TGTGCCAGCAGCTTGGATCAAAGCTCCTACAATGAGCAGTTCTTC
.,TRBJ1-2,TRBV11-1,many,CASSLERTGIPYGYTF,TGTGCCAGCAGCTTAGAAAGGACCGGGATCCCATATGGCTACACCTTC
TRBD1,TRBJ1-4,TRBV6-1,medium-sized,CASRDRVEKLFF,TGTGCCAGCAGGGACAGGGTTGAAAAACTGTTTTTT
.,TRBJ2-1,TRBV12-3/TRBV12-4,many,CASSIKRGAGNEQFF,TGTGCCAGCAGCATAAAGAGGGGGGCCGGCAATGAGCAGTTCTTC
.,TRBJ1-5,TRBV5-6,.,CASSLDGLNQPQHF,TGTGCCAGCAGCCTAGACGGACTCAATCAGCCCCAGCATTTT
.,TRBJ1-2,TRBV7-9,large,CASSSTVNNYGYTF,TGTGCCAGCAGCTCCACAGTCAATAACTATGGCTACACCTTC
.,TRBJ2-3,TRBV6-1,medium-sized,CASSSGLTDTQYF,TGTGCCAGCAGTTCGGGACTCACAGATACGCAGTATTTT
.,TRBJ2-3,TRBV6-6,many,CASSYSRTGLLGGNSPLHF,TGTGCCAGCAGTTACTCAAGGACAGGCCTACTCGGGGGTAATTCACCCCTCCACTTC
.,TRBJ2-2,TRBV14,.,CASSQEGQVYGGELFF,TGTGCCAGCAGCCAAGAAGGGCAGGTTTATGGAGGGGAGCTGTTTTTT
TRBD1,TRBJ1-4,TRBV7-3,many,CASSLPTRQGTNEKLFF,TGTGCCAGCAGCTTACCGACTAGACAGGGCACTAATGAAAAACTGTTTTTT
.,TRBJ1-6,TRBV28,medium-sized,CASSTGPSYNSPLHF,TGTGCCAGCAGTACGGGGCCCTCCTATAATTCACCCCTCCACTTT
.,TRBJ1-4,TRBV6-1,many,CASSRQWEKLFF,TGTGCCAGCAGCAGACAGTGGGAAAAACTGTTTTTT
TRBD1,TRBJ2-3,TRBV15,few,CATSRDNRGDTQYF,TGTGCCACCAGCAGAGATAACAGGGGCGATACGCAGTATTTT
.,TRBJ1-2,TRBV5-4,many,CASSSGAANYGYTF,TGTGCCAGCAGCTCGGGGGCAGCTAACTATGGCTACACCTTC
.,TRBJ2-3,TRBV25-1,many,CASTAVNTQYF,TGTGCCAGCACGGCTGTTAATACGCAGTATTTT
.,TRBJ2-3,TRBV2,many,CASSTSHPLSDTQYF,TGTGCCAGCAGTACATCTCACCCCTTGTCAGATACGCAGTATTTT
.,TRBJ2-2,TRBV19,few,CASSIAGNTGELFF,TGTGCCAGTAGTATCGCAGGGAACACCGGGGAGCTGTTTTTT
TRBD2,TRBJ2-7,TRBV5-8,many,CASSYSGGYEQYF,TGTGCCAGCAGCTATAGCGGGGGGTACGAGCAGTACTTC
.,TRBJ2-1,TRBV27,many,CASTNGGRVAEQFF,TGTGCCAGCACCAACGGGGGCAGGGTGGCTGAGCAGTTCTTC
.,TRBJ1-1,TRBV6-2/TRBV6-3,many,CASSRDGHTEAFF,TGTGCCAGCAGTCGGGACGGACACACTGAAGCTTTCTTT
.,TRBJ2-1,TRBV12-3/TRBV12-4,medium-sized,CASSFSGGEQFF,TGTGCCAGCAGTTTCTCGGGTGGTGAGCAGTTCTTC
.,TRBJ2-7,TRBV5-6,many,CASSFDSSYEQYF,TGTGCCAGCAGCTTTGACAGCTCCTACGAGCAGTACTTC
.,TRBJ2-7,TRBV6-1,many,CASSEAQGRSLPREQYF,TGTGCCAGCAGTGAAGCGCAAGGACGGAGTCTGCCCCGCGAGCAGTACTTC
.,TRBJ1-1,TRBV7-9,many,CASSLSLGNTEAFF,TGTGCCAGCAGCTTATCTTTGGGGAACACTGAAGCTTTCTTT
TRBD2,TRBJ2-3,TRBV7-2,once,CASSFRLAGGQDTQYF,TGTGCCAGCAGCTTCAGACTAGCGGGGGGGCAAGATACGCAGTATTTT
TRBD1,TRBJ2-7,TRBV2,many,CASNGQGLGDEQYF,TGTGCCAGCAACGGACAGGGCCTAGGTGACGAGCAGTACTTC
TRBD2,TRBJ2-1,TRBV4-1,many,CASSPGLGFEQFF,TGCGCCAGCAGCCCGGGACTAGGTTTTGAGCAGTTCTTC
.,TRBJ2-7,TRBV27,many,CASKGATREQYF,TGTGCCAGCAAGGGAGCGACCCGCGAGCAGTACTTC
TRBD2,TRBJ2-1,TRBV14,few,CASSQEAGGRASSYNEQFF,TGTGCCAGCAGCCAAGAGGCGGGGGGGCGGGCGAGCTCCTACAATGAGCAGTTCTTC
TRBD1,TRBJ2-6,TRBV6-2/TRBV6-3,.,CASSWGQEF,TGTGCCAGCAGTTGGGGACAGGAGTTC
.,TRBJ1-4,TRBV10-3,many,CAIREGVGVNEKLFF,TGTGCCATCAGGGAAGGGGTCGGGGTTAATGAAAAACTGTTTTTT
TRBD1,TRBJ2-1,TRBV27,medium-sized,CASSRDRVYLDEQFF,TGTGCCAGCAGTCGGGACAGGGTTTACTTGGATGAGCAGTTCTTC